This TCR beta chain was profiled in a study of CD8+ T cells in alopecia areata. Investigators isolated RNA and reverse transcribed it into cDNA to act as the sequencing template. Method: immunoSEQ multiplex PCR; TCRdb's copy keeps in-frame clones and lacks some. The table has 130,000 to 150,000 clones, roughly 46% seen once; the top ten hold approximately 1%. Sequenced here: CD4+ T cells sorted from blood, sampled at week 0. The TCR comes from a human donor with alopecia areata.

The chain's CDR3 is CASSVKVLTQYF. DNA of the CDR3: TGTGCCAGCAGTGTTAAGGTCCTGACGCAGTATTTT. The chain uses TRBV2 and TRBJ2-3; D remains ambiguous. Deletions cut 4 bases from V and 9 bases from J, with 11 bases between. The CDR3 loop spans 12 amino acids. Germline V gene sequence: CDR1 SNHLY, CDR2 FYNNEI.